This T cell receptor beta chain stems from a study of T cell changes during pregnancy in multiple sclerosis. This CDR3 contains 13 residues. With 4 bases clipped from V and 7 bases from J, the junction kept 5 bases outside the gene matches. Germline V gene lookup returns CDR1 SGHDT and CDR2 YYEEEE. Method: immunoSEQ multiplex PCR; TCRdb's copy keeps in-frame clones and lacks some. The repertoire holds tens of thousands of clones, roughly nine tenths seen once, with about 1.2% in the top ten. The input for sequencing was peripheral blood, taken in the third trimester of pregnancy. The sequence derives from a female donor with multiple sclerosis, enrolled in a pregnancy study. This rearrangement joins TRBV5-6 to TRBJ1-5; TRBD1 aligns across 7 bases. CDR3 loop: CASSADREQPQHF. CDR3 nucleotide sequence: TGTGCCAGCAGCGCAGACAGGGAACAGCCCCAGCATTTT.